Listed below are T cell receptor beta chains from one sample, sequenced in a study of T-cell memory formation after mild COVID-19. TCRdb fed the 5' RACE reads into MiXCR, producing one record per CDR3 protein. The table lists about 190,000 distinct CDR3 sequences, around 19% of them singletons, with 2.4% in the top ten. Sequences were obtained from PBMCs or a T cell subset sorted from them (not recorded which). The source of these receptors is an adult woman who had mild COVID-19 (a few samples of this study predate the infection). Cell type and time point are not known. Each CDR3 is given with its conserved first and last residue. Only part of the rows carry a size: once, few, many, or a class if the clone is expanded.

J gene,clone size,V gene,CDR3 protein
TRBJ2-3,NA,TRBV7-9,CASSLPSRGGKDTQYF
TRBJ2-3,many,TRBV7-9,CASSRQVDTQYF
TRBJ2-1,NA,TRBV4-3,CASSQAANKGGEQFF
TRBJ2-7,NA,TRBV6-6,CASRIRQGGSYEQYF
TRBJ2-3,few,TRBV29-1,CSARDRGDPYSTDTQYF
TRBJ1-2,many,TRBV5-1,CASSPSQGGLSYGYTF
TRBJ1-1,NA,TRBV6-4,CASSLNLGGEAFF
TRBJ2-3,NA,TRBV20-1,CSASPWGGRIDTQYF
TRBJ2-3,NA,TRBV11-3,CASSPSGRGLDTQYF
TRBJ1-6,NA,TRBV7-2,CASSLGGQRIYNSPLHF
TRBJ2-3,NA,TRBV5-1,CASSGTAGTDTQYF
TRBJ1-2,NA,TRBV3-1,CASSQGNSYGYTF
TRBJ2-5,NA,TRBV7-9,CASSDSNGRETQYF
TRBJ2-1,once,TRBV6-2/TRBV6-3,CASRPGLAGYEQFF
TRBJ1-1,few,TRBV9,CASSVEEKTEAFF
TRBJ2-1,NA,TRBV7-9,CASSLLELRGFF
TRBJ1-2,NA,TRBV18,CASSRIGQGYGYTF
TRBJ2-3,few,TRBV5-1,CASSLASGGTDTQYF
TRBJ2-7,few,TRBV24-1,CATSDSTDYEQYF
TRBJ2-7,NA,TRBV10-3,CAIGGTGGEQYF
TRBJ2-1,NA,TRBV7-2,CASSRQGVRSYNEQFF
TRBJ2-1,few,TRBV27,CASTPLAGVRNEQFF
TRBJ1-1,few,TRBV5-1,CASSWGGRTEAFF
TRBJ2-1,few,TRBV7-9,CASSLELARNEQFF
TRBJ2-5,few,TRBV7-2,CASSLAGGWETQYF
TRBJ2-2,few,TRBV20-1,CSARTSGRTGELFF
TRBJ2-3,NA,TRBV5-1,CASSLGAWGSTDTQYF
TRBJ2-3,NA,TRBV7-6,CASSYTSTDTQYF
TRBJ1-5,few,TRBV2,CASSLDRAGGSNQPQHF
TRBJ2-1,few,TRBV7-2,CASSSAQGRYNEQFF
TRBJ1-2,many,TRBV9,CASSVMDRGPYGYTF
TRBJ1-4,few,TRBV5-1,CASRPQGATNEKLFF
TRBJ1-5,few,TRBV27,CASSVLGTGDQPQHF
TRBJ2-7,few,TRBV7-6,CASSLAGEAYEQYF
TRBJ1-1,NA,TRBV7-9,CASSRAGPGAFF
TRBJ1-1,few,TRBV5-1,CASSWDGQDGTEAFF
TRBJ2-3,NA,TRBV12-3/TRBV12-4,CASSLSTSKQYF
TRBJ2-7,NA,TRBV20-1,CSARPLDYEQYF